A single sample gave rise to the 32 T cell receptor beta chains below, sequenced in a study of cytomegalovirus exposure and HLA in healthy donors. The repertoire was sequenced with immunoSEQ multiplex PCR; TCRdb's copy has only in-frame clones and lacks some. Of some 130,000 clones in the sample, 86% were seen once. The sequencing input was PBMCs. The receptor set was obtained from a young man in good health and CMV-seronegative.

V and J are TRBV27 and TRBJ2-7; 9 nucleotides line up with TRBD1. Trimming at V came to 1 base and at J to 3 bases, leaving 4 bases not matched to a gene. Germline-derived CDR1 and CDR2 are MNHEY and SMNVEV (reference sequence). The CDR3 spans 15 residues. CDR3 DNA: TGTGCCAGCAGTTTATTAGGGACAGGGCACTACGAGCAGTACTTC. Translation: CASSLLGTGHYEQYF.

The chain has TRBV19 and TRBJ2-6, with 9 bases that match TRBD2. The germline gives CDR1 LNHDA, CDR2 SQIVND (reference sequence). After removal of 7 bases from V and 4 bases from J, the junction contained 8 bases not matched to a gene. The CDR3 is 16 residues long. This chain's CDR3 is CASKVTSGRGANVLTF. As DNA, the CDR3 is TGTGCCAGTAAGGTGACTAGCGGAAGAGGGGCCAACGTCCTGACTTTC.

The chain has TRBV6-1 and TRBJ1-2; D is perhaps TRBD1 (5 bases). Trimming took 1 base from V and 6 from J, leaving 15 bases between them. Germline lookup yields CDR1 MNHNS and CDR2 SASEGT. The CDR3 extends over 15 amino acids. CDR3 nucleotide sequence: TGTGCCAGCAGTGAAGGCGGGGACCGGGGGAATGGCTACACCTTC. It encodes CASSEGGDRGNGYTF.

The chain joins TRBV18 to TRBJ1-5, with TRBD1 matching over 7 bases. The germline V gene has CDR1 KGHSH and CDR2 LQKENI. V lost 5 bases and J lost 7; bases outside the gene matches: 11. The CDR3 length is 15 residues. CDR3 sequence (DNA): TGTGCCAGCTCAGTGGAAGGGGGCCTACGGCAGCCCCAGCATTTT. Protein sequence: CASSVEGGLRQPQHF.

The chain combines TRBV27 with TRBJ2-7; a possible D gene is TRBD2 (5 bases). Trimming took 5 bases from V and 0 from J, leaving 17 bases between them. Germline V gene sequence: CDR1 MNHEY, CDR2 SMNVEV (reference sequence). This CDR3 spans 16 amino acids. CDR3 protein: CASSPARGLSSYEQYF. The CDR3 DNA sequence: TGTGCCAGCAGTCCCGCGAGAGGGCTGAGCTCCTACGAGCAGTACTTC.

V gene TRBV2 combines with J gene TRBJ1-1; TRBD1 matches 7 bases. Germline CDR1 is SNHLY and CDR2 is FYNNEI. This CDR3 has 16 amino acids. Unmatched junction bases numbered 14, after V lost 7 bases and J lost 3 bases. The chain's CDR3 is CASKRQGGFGDTEAFF. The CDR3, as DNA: TGTGCCAGCAAGAGACAGGGTGGTTTTGGGGACACTGAAGCTTTCTTT.

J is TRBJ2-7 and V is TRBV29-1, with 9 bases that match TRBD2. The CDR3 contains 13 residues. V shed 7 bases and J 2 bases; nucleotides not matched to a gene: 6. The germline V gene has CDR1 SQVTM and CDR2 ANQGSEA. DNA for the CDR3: TGCAGCGCTAGCGGGGCCGAAACCTACGAGCAGTACTTC. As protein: CSASGAETYEQYF.

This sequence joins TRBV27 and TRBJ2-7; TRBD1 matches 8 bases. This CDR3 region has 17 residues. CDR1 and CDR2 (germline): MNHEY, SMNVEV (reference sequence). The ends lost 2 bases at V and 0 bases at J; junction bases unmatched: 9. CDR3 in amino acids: CASSLKGPGGSSYEQYF. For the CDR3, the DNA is TGTGCCAGCAGTTTAAAGGGGCCAGGGGGCAGCTCCTACGAGCAGTACTTC.

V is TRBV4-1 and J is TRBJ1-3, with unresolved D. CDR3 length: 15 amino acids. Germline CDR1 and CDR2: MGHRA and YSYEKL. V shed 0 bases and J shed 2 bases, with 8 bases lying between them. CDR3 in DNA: TGCGCCAGCAGCCAAGACTACGGTGCTGGAAACACCATATATTTT. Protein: CASSQDYGAGNTIYF.

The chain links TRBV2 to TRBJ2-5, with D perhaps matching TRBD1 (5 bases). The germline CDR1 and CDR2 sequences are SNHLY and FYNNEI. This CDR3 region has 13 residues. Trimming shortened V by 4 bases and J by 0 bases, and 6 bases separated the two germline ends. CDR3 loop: CASSGQYQETQYF. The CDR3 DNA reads TGTGCCAGCAGTGGACAGTACCAAGAGACCCAGTACTTC.

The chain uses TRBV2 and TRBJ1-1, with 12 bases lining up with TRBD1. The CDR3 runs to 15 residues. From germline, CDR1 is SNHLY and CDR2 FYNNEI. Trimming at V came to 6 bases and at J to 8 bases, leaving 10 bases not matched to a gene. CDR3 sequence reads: CASRRTGQGAREAFF. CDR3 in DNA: TGTGCCAGCAGACGAACGGGACAGGGGGCTCGGGAAGCTTTCTTT.

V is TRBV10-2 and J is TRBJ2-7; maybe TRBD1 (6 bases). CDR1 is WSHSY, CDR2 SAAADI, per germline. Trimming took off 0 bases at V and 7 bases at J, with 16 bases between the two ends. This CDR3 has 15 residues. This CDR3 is CASSESPIGTNEQYF. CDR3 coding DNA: TGCGCCAGCAGTGAGTCCCCCATCGGGACAAATGAGCAGTACTTC.

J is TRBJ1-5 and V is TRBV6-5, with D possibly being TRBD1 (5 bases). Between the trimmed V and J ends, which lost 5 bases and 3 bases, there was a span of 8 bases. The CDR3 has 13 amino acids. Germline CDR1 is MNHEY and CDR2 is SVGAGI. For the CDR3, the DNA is TGTGCCAGCAGTGCGACAGACAATCAGCCCCAGCATTTT. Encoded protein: CASSATDNQPQHF.

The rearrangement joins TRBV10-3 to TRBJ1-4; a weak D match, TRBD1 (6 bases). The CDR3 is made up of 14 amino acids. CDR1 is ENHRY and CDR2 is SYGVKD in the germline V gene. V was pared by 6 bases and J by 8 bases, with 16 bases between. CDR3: CAISQGGRIEKLFF. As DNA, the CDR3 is TGTGCCATCAGCCAAGGGGGTCGCATAGAAAAACTGTTTTTT.

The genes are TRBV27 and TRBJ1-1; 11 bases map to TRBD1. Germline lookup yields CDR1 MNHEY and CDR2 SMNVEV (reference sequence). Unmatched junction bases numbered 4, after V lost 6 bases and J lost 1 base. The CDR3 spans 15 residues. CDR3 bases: TGTGCCAGCAGGGACAGGGGGCAAGGGAACACTGAAGCTTTCTTT. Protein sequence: CASRDRGQGNTEAFF.

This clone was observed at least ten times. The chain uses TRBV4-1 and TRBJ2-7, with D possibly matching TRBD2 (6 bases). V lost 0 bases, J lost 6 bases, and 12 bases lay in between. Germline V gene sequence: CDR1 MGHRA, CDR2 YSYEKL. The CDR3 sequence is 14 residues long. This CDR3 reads CASSQERGSLEQYF. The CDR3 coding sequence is TGCGCCAGCAGCCAAGAGCGGGGAAGCCTCGAGCAGTACTTC.

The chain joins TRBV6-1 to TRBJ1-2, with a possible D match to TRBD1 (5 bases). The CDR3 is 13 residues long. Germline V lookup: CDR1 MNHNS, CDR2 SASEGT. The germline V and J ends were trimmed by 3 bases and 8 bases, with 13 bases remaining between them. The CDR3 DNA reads TGTGCCAGCAGTGAGACAGCGGGTGTCGGCTACACCTTC. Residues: CASSETAGVGYTF.

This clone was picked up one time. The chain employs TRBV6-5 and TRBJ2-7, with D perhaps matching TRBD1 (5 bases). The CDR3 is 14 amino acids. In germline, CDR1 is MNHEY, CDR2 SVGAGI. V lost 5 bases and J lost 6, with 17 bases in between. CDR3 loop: CASSSAQGSTEQYF. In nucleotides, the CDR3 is TGTGCCAGCAGTAGCGCCCAGGGCAGCACCGAGCAGTACTTC.

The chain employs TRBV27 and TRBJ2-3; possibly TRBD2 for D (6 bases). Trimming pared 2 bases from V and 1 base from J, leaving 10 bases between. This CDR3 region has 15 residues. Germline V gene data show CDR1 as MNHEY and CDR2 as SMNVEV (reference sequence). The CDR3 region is CASSLIWEGTDTQYF. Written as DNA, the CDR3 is TGTGCCAGCAGTTTAATCTGGGAGGGCACAGATACGCAGTATTTT.

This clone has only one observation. CDR3 DNA sequence: TGCGCCAGCAGTGACCCGGGTTTGAACACTGAAGCTTTCTTT. It encodes CASSDPGLNTEAFF. This sequence joins TRBV10-2 and TRBJ1-1; D unclear. V lost 3 bases and J 0 bases, leaving 8 bases between the germline ends. Germline CDR1 is WSHSY and CDR2 is SAAADI. The length of the CDR3 is 14 residues.

CDR3 nucleotide sequence: TGTGCCAGCAGTGGGGAGAGCTCGAACACCGGGGAGCTGTTTTTT. This sequence encodes CASSGESSNTGELFF. This chain joins TRBV2 and TRBJ2-2; a weak D match, TRBD2 (5 bases). Germline V gene lookup returns CDR1 SNHLY and CDR2 FYNNEI. This CDR3 is built from 15 residues. V dropped 4 bases and J dropped 0 bases, with 9 bases sitting between them.

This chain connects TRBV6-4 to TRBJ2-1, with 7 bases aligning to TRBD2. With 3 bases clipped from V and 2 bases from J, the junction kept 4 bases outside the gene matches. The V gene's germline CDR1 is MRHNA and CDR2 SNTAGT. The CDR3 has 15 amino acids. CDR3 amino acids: CASSELAGAYNEQFF. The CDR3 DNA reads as TGTGCCAGCAGTGAACTCGCGGGGGCCTACAATGAGCAGTTCTTC.

The CDR3 nucleotides are TGTGCCACCAGCAGAGATGCGGGGTCCAGTGAGCAGTTCTTC. This translates into CATSRDAGSSEQFF. The genes are TRBV15 and TRBJ2-1; TRBD2 is a possible D gene (6 bases). Germline CDR1 and CDR2: LNHNV and YYDKDF (reference sequence). This CDR3 is built from 14 residues. The V and J ends lost 0 bases and 9 bases respectively, with 12 bases between them.

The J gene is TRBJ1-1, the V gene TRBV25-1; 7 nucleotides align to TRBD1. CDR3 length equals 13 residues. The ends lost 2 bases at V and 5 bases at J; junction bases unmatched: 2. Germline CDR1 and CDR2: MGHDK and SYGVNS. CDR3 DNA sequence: TGTGCCAGCAGTGAACAGGGACAGACTGAAGCTTTCTTT. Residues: CASSEQGQTEAFF.

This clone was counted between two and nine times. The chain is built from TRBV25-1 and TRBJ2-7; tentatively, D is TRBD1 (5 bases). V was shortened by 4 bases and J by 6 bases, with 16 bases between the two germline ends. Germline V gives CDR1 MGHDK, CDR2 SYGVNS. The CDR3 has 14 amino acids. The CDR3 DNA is TGTGCCAGCAGTGTCCAGGGATCGTTTCCCGAGCAGTACTTC. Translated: CASSVQGSFPEQYF.

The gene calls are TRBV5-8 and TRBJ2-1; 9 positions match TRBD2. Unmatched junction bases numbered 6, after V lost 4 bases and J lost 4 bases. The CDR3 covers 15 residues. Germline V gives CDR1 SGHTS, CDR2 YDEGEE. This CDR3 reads CASSPRLAVYNEQFF. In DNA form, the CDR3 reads TGTGCCAGCAGCCCAAGACTAGCGGTATACAATGAGCAGTTCTTC.

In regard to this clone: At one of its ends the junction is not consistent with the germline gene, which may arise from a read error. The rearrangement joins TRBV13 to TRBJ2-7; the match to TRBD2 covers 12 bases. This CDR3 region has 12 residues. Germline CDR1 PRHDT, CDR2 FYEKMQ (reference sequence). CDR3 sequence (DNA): TGTGCCAGCAGCTTGACTAGCGGGGGACTGCACTTC. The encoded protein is CASSLTSGGLHF.

The CDR3 DNA is TGTGCCAGCAGCTGGACGGGGAACATGAACACTGAAGCTTTCTTT. Amino acid sequence: CASSWTGNMNTEAFF. This chain uses TRBV7-8 with TRBJ1-1; D is uncertain. This CDR3 is 15 amino acids long. The V end was cut by 4 bases, the J end by 0 bases, with 12 bases between. CDR1 is SGHVS and CDR2 is FQNEAQ in the germline V gene.

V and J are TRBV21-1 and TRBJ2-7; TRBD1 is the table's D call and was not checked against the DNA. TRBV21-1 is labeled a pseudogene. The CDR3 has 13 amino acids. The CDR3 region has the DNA TGTGCCAGAGGGGACAGAGCTTACTACGAGCAGTACTTC. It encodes CARGDRAYYEQYF.

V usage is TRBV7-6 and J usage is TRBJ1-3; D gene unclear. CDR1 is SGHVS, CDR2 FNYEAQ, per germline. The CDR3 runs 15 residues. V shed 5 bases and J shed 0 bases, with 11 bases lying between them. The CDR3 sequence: CASSHPRISGNTIYF. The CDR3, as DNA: TGTGCCAGCAGCCACCCGCGGATCTCTGGAAACACCATATATTTT.

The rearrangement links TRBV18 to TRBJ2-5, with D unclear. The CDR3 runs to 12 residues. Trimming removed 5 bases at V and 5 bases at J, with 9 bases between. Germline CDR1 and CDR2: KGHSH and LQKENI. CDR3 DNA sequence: TGTGCCAGCTCATCTTTAGTGGAGACCCAGTACTTC. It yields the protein CASSSLVETQYF. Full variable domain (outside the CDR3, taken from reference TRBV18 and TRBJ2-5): NAGVMQNPRHLVRRRGQEARLRCSPMKGHSHVYWYRQLPEEGLKFMVYLQKENIIDESGMPKERFSAEFPKEGPSILRIQQVVRGDSAAYFCASSSLVETQYFGPGTRLLVL.

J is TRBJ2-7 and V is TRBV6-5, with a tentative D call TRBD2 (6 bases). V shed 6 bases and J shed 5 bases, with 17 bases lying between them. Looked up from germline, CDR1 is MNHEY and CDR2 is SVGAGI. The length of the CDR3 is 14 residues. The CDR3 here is CASSQDYPSHEQYF. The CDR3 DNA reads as TGTGCCAGCAGCCAGGACTACCCCTCACACGAGCAGTACTTC.